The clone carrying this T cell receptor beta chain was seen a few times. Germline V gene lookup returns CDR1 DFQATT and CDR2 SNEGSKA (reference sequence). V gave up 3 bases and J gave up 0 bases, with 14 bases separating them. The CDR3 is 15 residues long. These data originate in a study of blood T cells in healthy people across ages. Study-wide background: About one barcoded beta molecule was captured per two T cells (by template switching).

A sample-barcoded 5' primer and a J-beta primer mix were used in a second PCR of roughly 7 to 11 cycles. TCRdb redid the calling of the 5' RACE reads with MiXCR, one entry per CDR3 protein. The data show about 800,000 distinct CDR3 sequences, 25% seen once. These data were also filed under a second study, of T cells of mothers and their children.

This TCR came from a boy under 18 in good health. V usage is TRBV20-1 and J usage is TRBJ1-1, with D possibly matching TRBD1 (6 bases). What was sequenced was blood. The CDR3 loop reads CSASRDRTLNTEAFF. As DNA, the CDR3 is TGCAGTGCTAGTCGAGACAGGACTTTGAACACTGAAGCTTTCTTT.